A single sample is the source of the 8 T cell receptor beta chains below, sequenced in a study of blood T cell repertoires in COVID-19. TCRdb's copy holds only in-frame clones and misses some; the assay was immunoSEQ multiplex PCR. The table lists almost 500,000 clones, around 85% of them singletons, with around 7.9% in the top ten. The sample was PBMCs or T cells enriched from blood (not recorded which). The source is a woman in her fifties or sixties who had recovered from COVID-19.

This chain joins TRBV7-8 and TRBJ2-5; 8 bases map to TRBD2. CDR3 length: 16 amino acids. V was pared by 6 bases and J by 5 bases, with 14 bases of the junction left unmatched. Per germline, CDR1 SGHVS and CDR2 FQNEAQ. The CDR3 nucleotides read TGTGCCAGCAGGTCCGAGCGTTGGCCTAGCGGGGAGACCCAGTACTTC. Its translation is CASRSERWPSGETQYF.

J is TRBJ2-6 and V is TRBV29-1, with a possible D match to TRBD1 (5 bases). Germline CDR1 SQVTM, CDR2 ANQGSEA. V dropped 4 bases and J dropped 2 bases, with 12 bases sitting between them. The CDR3 runs 15 residues. The CDR3 DNA reads TGCAGCGTTGGGACATTGGCCACTGGGGCCAACGTCCTGACTTTC. Its protein product is CSVGTLATGANVLTF.

The genes are TRBV7-9 and TRBJ2-7, with D perhaps TRBD2 (5 bases). This CDR3 has 12 residues. Trimming took off 5 bases at V and 12 bases at J, with 17 bases between the two ends. Germline V gene lookup returns CDR1 SEHNR and CDR2 FQNEAQ (reference sequence). The CDR3 nucleotides read TGTGCCAGCAGCCCGGTAGGTCAGCGGCGGTACTTC. Protein product: CASSPVGQRRYF.

This rearrangement joins TRBV30 to TRBJ2-2, with D possibly TRBD1 on 6 matching bases. V was trimmed by 1 base and J by 10 bases, leaving 19 bases between them. The CDR3 sequence is 15 residues long. CDR1 and CDR2 from the germline V gene are GTSNPN and SVGIG (reference sequence). The CDR3 is CAWSGLRGRGVELFF. The CDR3 DNA reads as TGTGCCTGGAGTGGCCTCCGTGGCAGGGGTGTGGAGCTGTTTTTT.

The chain recombines TRBV19 with TRBJ2-7, with 9 positions matching TRBD1. CDR3 length: 15 residues. Germline V lookup: CDR1 LNHDA, CDR2 SQIVND (reference sequence). Unmatched junction bases numbered 6, after V lost 3 bases and J lost 3 bases. CDR3 nucleotide sequence: TGTGCCAGTAGTATGACAGGGGGAGCTGGCTACGAGCAGTACTTC. This encodes CASSMTGGAGYEQYF.

The V and J genes are TRBV10-3 and TRBJ1-2; 7 bases are a match to TRBD1. Germline V gene lookup returns CDR1 ENHRY and CDR2 SYGVKD. J was trimmed by 3 bases and V by 5 bases; bases with no gene match: 3. This CDR3 has 13 amino acids. CDR3 region: CAISPDRDYGYTF. The CDR3 region has the DNA TGTGCCATCAGTCCTGACAGGGACTATGGCTACACCTTC.

The chain combines TRBV5-1 with TRBJ2-2; maybe TRBD1 (5 bases). CDR1 is SGHRS and CDR2 is YFSETQ in the germline V gene. V shed 5 bases and J shed 6 bases, with 11 bases lying between them. The CDR3 is 13 amino acids. CDR3 sequence (DNA): TGCGCCAGCAGGTTCAGGGTTCCCGGGGAGCTGTTTTTT. It specifies CASRFRVPGELFF.

V usage is TRBV6-5 and J usage is TRBJ2-2, with 7 bases lining up with TRBD1. The ends lost 7 bases at V and 4 bases at J; junction bases unmatched: 3. Germline-derived CDR1 and CDR2 are MNHEY and SVGAGI. This CDR3 comprises 13 residues. CDR3 nucleotides: TGTGCCAGCACTAGGGGGCTCACCGGGGAGCTGTTTTTT. Its protein is CASTRGLTGELFF.